Below, 22 T cell receptor beta chains from the same sample are listed, as sequenced in a study of blood T cell repertoires in COVID-19. TCRdb's copy holds only in-frame clones and misses some; the assay was immunoSEQ multiplex PCR. This table has approximately 180,000 clones, around nine tenths appearing once. Sequences were obtained from peripheral blood. The receptors here all came from a man aged 50 to 59 with acute or convalescent COVID-19.

V usage is TRBV6-2 or TRBV6-3 and J usage is TRBJ1-5, with a possible D match to TRBD1 (6 bases). The V end was cut by 2 bases, the J end by 1 base, with 12 bases between. Germline assignment: CDR1 MNHEY and CDR2 SVGEGT. The CDR3 extends over 16 amino acids. In DNA form, the CDR3 reads TGTGCCAGCAGTTACCGGGGGGGCTTGAGCAATCAGCCCCAGCATTTT. Protein: CASSYRGGLSNQPQHF.

The rearrangement joins TRBV28 to TRBJ1-5, with a possible D match to TRBD1 (5 bases). CDR3 length equals 15 residues. V was shortened by 2 bases and J by 4 bases, with 12 bases between the two germline ends. CDR1 is MDHEN and CDR2 is SYDVKM in the germline V gene. CDR3 nucleotide sequence: TGTGCCAGCAGTTTACCCCACAGGCTTAATCAGCCCCAGCATTTT. This encodes CASSLPHRLNQPQHF.

The rearrangement links TRBV5-1 to TRBJ1-3; D unresolved. The CDR3 runs 15 residues. V shed 4 bases and J shed 4 bases, with 15 bases lying between them. From germline, CDR1 is SGHRS and CDR2 YFSETQ. CDR3 nucleotides: TGCGCCAGCAGCCCCGGGATCCCTTCCGGAAACACCATATATTTT. Protein product: CASSPGIPSGNTIYF.

This chain connects TRBV6-5 to TRBJ1-2, with D possibly TRBD1 on 6 matching bases. CDR3 size: 15 residues. Per germline, CDR1 MNHEY and CDR2 SVGAGI. The CDR3 region is CATSIPDRPSYGYTF. The CDR3 nucleotides are TGTGCTACCTCCATTCCTGACAGGCCAAGCTATGGCTACACCTTC.

The CDR3 here is CAISDPTGGGETQYF. The CDR3 DNA follows: TGTGCCATCAGTGACCCGACAGGGGGCGGTGAGACCCAGTACTTC. This rearrangement joins TRBV10-3 to TRBJ2-5, with 10 bases identical to TRBD1. The CDR3 contains 15 residues. After removal of 3 bases from V and 5 bases from J, the junction contained 6 bases not matched to a gene. Germline lookup yields CDR1 ENHRY and CDR2 SYGVKD.

This chain connects TRBV7-6 to TRBJ2-2; tentative D call: TRBD1 (5 bases). Germline loops: CDR1 SGHVS, CDR2 FNYEAQ. CDR3 length: 15 amino acids. Trimming shortened V by 2 bases and J by 4 bases, and 11 bases separated the two germline ends. CDR3 region: CASSLWGGATGELFF. DNA for the CDR3: TGTGCCAGCAGCTTATGGGGCGGTGCCACCGGGGAGCTGTTTTTT. Combining the CDR3 with reference TRBV7-6 and TRBJ2-2 gives the whole variable domain GAGVSQSPRYKVTKRGQDVALRCDPISGHVSLYWYRQALGQGPEFLTYFNYEAQQDKSGLPNDRFSAERPEGSISTLTIQRTEQRDSAMYRCASSLWGGATGELFFGEGSRLTVL.

The chain employs TRBV20-1 and TRBJ2-5, with TRBD1 as a possible D gene (6 bases). Trimming pared 3 bases from V and 5 bases from J, leaving 10 bases between. This CDR3 is 12 amino acids long. From germline, CDR1 is DFQATT and CDR2 SNEGSKA (reference sequence). The CDR3 is CSASHRVETQYF. The CDR3 DNA is TGCAGTGCTAGTCACAGGGTGGAGACCCAGTACTTC.

J is TRBJ1-2 and V is TRBV18; D gene ambiguous. Trimming took off 3 bases at V and 7 bases at J, with 9 bases between the two ends. Germline CDR1 KGHSH, CDR2 LQKENI. The CDR3 length is 12 residues. The CDR3 region is CASSPDLSGYTF. The CDR3, as DNA: TGTGCCAGCTCACCCGATCTCAGTGGCTACACCTTC.

This clone was seen only a few times. This rearrangement joins TRBV10-3 to TRBJ2-7; maybe TRBD1 (5 bases). In germline, CDR1 is ENHRY, CDR2 SYGVKD. CDR3 length: 12 residues. The V and J ends lost 10 bases and 2 bases respectively, with 12 bases between them. For the CDR3, the DNA is TGTGCCACTGGACAATTTACCTACGAGCAGTACTTC. It yields the protein CATGQFTYEQYF.

This chain connects TRBV20-1 to TRBJ2-1; 7 bases align to TRBD2. This CDR3 region has 14 residues. Unmatched junction bases numbered 10, after V lost 3 bases and J lost 8 bases. Germline V gives CDR1 DFQATT, CDR2 SNEGSKA (reference sequence). The CDR3 DNA follows: TGCAGTGCTAGTGGGGTAGCGGGCGGCTATGAGCAGTTCTTC. Its translation: CSASGVAGGYEQFF.

The gene calls are TRBV6-5 and TRBJ2-7, with 7 bases lining up with TRBD1. Germline lookup yields CDR1 MNHEY and CDR2 SVGAGI. This CDR3 spans 15 amino acids. Germline trimming cut 5 bases from V and 1 base from J; bases unmatched to any gene: 8. The CDR3 loop is CASSKTGLESYEQYV. Here the CDR3 DNA reads TGTGCCAGCAGTAAGACAGGGCTAGAATCCTACGAGCAGTACGTC.

Only one count was recorded for this clone. The chain carries TRBV6-5 and TRBJ1-1; 7 bases are a match to TRBD1. Germline CDR1 is MNHEY and CDR2 is SVGAGI. This CDR3 is 14 amino acids long. After removal of 5 bases from V and 3 bases from J, the junction contained 6 bases not matched to a gene. CDR3 in amino acids: CASSPMTGYTEAFF. For the CDR3, the DNA is TGTGCCAGCAGTCCAATGACAGGGTACACTGAAGCTTTCTTT.

This clone was detected only once. The chain carries TRBV12-5 and TRBJ2-1; no clear D gene. The CDR3 is 13 residues long. V was cut by 3 bases and J by 6 bases, with 9 bases left in between. CDR1 and CDR2 (germline): LGHNT, FRNRAP. The CDR3 loop is CASGLIRGNEQFF. The CDR3 DNA reads as TGTGCTAGTGGTTTAATCCGAGGCAATGAGCAGTTCTTC.

V is TRBV9 and J is TRBJ1-1; unclear D gene. Germline V CDR1 and CDR2: SGDLS, YYNGEE. This CDR3 comprises 13 residues. V was shortened by 2 bases and J by 5 bases, with 10 bases between the two germline ends. CDR3 loop: CASSVVEGTEAFF. The CDR3 DNA is TGTGCCAGCAGCGTTGTTGAGGGAACTGAAGCTTTCTTT.

J is TRBJ2-7 and V is TRBV11-2, with a possible D match to TRBD1 (5 bases). Per germline, CDR1 SGHAT and CDR2 FQNNGV. CDR3 length: 15 residues. The V gene lost 2 bases and the J gene lost 0 bases, with 11 bases spanning the gap. CDR3 in DNA: TGTGCCAGCAGCTTACAGGGTTTCCCCTCCTACGAGCAGTACGTC. Its translation is CASSLQGFPSYEQYV.

The rearrangement links TRBV7-9 to TRBJ1-3; no clear D gene. Germline loops: CDR1 SEHNR, CDR2 FQNEAQ (reference sequence). The CDR3 totals 14 residues. V was clipped by 5 bases and J by 1 base, with 9 bases between them. The CDR3 loop is CASSHRESGNTIYF. CDR3 in DNA: TGTGCCAGCAGCCACCGGGAATCTGGAAACACCATATATTTT. The variable domain in full, completed from reference TRBV7-9 and TRBJ1-3, reads DTGVSQNPRHKITKRGQNVTFRCDPISEHNRLYWYRQTLGQGPEFLTYFQNEAQLEKSRLLSDRFSAERPKGSFSTLEIQRTEQGDSAMYLCASSHRESGNTIYFGEGSWLTVV.

This clone turned up a few times. V usage is TRBV10-3 and J usage is TRBJ2-7; tentatively, D is TRBD1 (6 bases). The ends were cut back, 2 bases at V and 2 bases at J, with 13 bases in the middle. The CDR3 spans 15 residues. Germline CDR1 reads ENHRY; CDR2 reads SYGVKD. CDR3 loop: CAISETYRQAYEQYF. CDR3 nucleotide sequence: TGTGCCATCAGTGAGACGTACCGACAGGCCTACGAGCAGTACTTC.

CDR3 in amino acids: CASSYQTGYTEAFF. The CDR3 nucleotides read TGTGCCAGCAGTTATCAGACAGGGTATACTGAAGCTTTCTTT. V and J are TRBV6-6 and TRBJ1-1; 7 positions agree with TRBD1. V lost 3 bases and J lost 5; bases outside the gene matches: 6. Germline V gene lookup returns CDR1 MNHNY and CDR2 SVGAGI (reference sequence). The CDR3 length is 14 residues.

V and J are TRBV7-8 and TRBJ2-2; 7 bases are shared with TRBD1. Germline V gives CDR1 SGHVS, CDR2 FQNEAQ. Trimming took 5 bases from V and 3 from J; bases not matched to a gene: 6. The CDR3 has 15 residues. The CDR3 loop reads CASSPWDRDTGELFF. For the CDR3, the DNA is TGTGCCAGCAGCCCCTGGGACAGAGACACCGGGGAGCTGTTTTTT.

CDR3 coding DNA: TGTGCCAGCAGTTACGGGGACAGGGGGTGGAAGACCCAGTACTTC. Amino acid sequence: CASSYGDRGWKTQYF. This chain uses TRBV6-2 or TRBV6-3 with TRBJ2-5, with 11 positions matching TRBD1. Germline V gene lookup returns CDR1 MNHEY and CDR2 SVGEGT. Trimming cost V 2 bases and J 6 bases; bases outside gene matches: 5. The CDR3 consists of 15 residues.

The chain joins TRBV4-3 to TRBJ2-1, with a possible D match to TRBD1 (5 bases). V lost 0 bases, J lost 7 bases, and 13 bases lay in between. Germline V gene sequence: CDR1 LGHNA, CDR2 YSLEER. This CDR3 is 15 amino acids long. In nucleotides, the CDR3 is TGCGCCAGCAGCCAAGATTATTTTCAGGGAAATGAGCAGTTCTTC. Amino acids: CASSQDYFQGNEQFF.

Here the CDR3 DNA reads TGCGCCAGCAGCCGGGGACACTACAATGAGCAGTTCTTC. Protein product: CASSRGHYNEQFF. V is TRBV4-1 and J is TRBJ2-1, with D tentatively TRBD1 (6 bases). Germline loops: CDR1 MGHRA, CDR2 YSYEKL. Trimming stripped 4 bases from V and 3 bases from J, with 7 bases between. The length of the CDR3 is 13 residues.